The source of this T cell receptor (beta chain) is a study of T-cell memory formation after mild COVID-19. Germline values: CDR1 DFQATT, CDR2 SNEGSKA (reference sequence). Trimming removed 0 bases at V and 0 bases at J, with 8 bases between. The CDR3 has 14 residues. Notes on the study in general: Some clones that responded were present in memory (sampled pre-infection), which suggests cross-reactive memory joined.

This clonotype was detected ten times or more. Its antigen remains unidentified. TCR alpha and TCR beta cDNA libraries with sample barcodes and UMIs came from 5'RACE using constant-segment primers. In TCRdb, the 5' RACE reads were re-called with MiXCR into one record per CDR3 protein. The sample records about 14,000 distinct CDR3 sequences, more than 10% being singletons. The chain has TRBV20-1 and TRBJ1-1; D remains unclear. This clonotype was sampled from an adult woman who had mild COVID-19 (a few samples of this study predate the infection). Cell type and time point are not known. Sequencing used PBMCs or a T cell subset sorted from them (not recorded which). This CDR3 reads CSAREMGMNTEAFF. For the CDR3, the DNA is TGCAGTGCTAGAGAGATGGGGATGAACACTGAAGCTTTCTTT.